Following are 4 T cell receptor beta chains from one sample sequenced in a study of shared clonotypes between healthy human individuals. Data came from immunoSEQ multiplex PCR; TCRdb stores just in-frame clones and leaves some out. The repertoire holds 980,000 or so clones, 70% to 85% seen once, with roughly 1.5% in the top ten. The sequencing sample was made of memory CD4+ T cells sorted from blood. Subset reported: CD45RA-negative fraction. These TCRs come from a man younger than 35 in good health.

V gene TRBV5-1 combines with J gene TRBJ1-6; D is undetermined. This CDR3 spans 15 amino acids. The V gene's germline CDR1 is SGHRS and CDR2 YFSETQ. Trimming pared 0 bases from V and 6 bases from J, leaving 10 bases between. Here the CDR3 DNA reads TGCGCCAGCAGCTTGGACGGGCAGCTTAATTCACCCCTCCACTTT. It encodes CASSLDGQLNSPLHF.

This chain uses TRBV2 with TRBJ2-2; 7 bases align to TRBD2. The germline CDR1 and CDR2 sequences are SNHLY and FYNNEI. The CDR3 spans 16 residues. V lost 2 bases and J lost 5; bases outside the gene matches: 8. The CDR3 is CASSERASGRTGELFF. The CDR3 bases are TGTGCCAGCAGTGAAAGGGCTAGCGGACGGACCGGGGAGCTGTTTTTT.

Comments on this clone: This specimen includes other DNA sequences encoding the same CDR3. This rearrangement joins TRBV2 to TRBJ2-1, with 15 bases aligning to TRBD2. CDR1 is SNHLY, CDR2 FYNNEI, per germline. V gave up 8 bases and J gave up 6 bases; unmatched junction bases: 2. The CDR3 has 14 residues. CDR3 coding DNA: TGTGCCAGCCGGGGACTAGCGGGAGGCAATGAGCAGTTCTTC. Its translation: CASRGLAGGNEQFF.

On this clone itself: Other DNA variants within this sample encode the same CDR3. This CDR3 is CASSLFGDTQYF. For the CDR3, the DNA is TGTGCCAGCAGCTTATTTGGAGATACGCAGTATTTT. The chain couples TRBV11-3 to TRBJ2-3; unclear D gene. Trimming shortened V by 2 bases and J by 5 bases, and 5 bases separated the two germline ends. The CDR3 runs 12 residues. Per germline, CDR1 SGHNT and CDR2 YENEEA.